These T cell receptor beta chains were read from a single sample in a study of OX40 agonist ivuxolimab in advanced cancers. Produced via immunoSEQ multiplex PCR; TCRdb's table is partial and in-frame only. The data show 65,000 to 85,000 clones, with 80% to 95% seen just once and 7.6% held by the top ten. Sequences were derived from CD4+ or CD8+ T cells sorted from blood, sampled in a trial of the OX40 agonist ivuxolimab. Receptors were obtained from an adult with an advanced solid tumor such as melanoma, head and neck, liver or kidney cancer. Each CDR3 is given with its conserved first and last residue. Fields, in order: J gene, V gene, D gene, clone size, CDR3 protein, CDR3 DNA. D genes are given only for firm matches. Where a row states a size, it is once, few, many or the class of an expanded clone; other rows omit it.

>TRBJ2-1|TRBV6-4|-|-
CASSEGFYNEQFF
TGTGCCAGCAGCGAGGGATTTTACAATGAGCAGTTCTTC
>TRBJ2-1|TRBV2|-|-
CASSEWGGGYNEQFF
TGTGCCAGCAGTGAATGGGGGGGCGGGTACAATGAGCAGTTCTTC
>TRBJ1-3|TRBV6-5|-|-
CASSYSGNTIYF
TGTGCCAGCAGTTACTCTGGAAACACCATATATTTT
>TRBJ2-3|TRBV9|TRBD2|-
CASSVAGGGGTDTQYF
TGTGCCAGCAGCGTAGCTGGCGGGGGGGGCACAGATACGCAGTATTTT
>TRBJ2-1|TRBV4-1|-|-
CASSQVGGQEHEQFF
TGCGCCAGCAGCCAAGTGGGGGGCCAAGAACATGAGCAGTTCTTC
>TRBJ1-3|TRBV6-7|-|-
CASRRNRVNSGNTIYF
TGTGCCAGCCGCAGAAACAGGGTAAACTCTGGAAACACCATATATTTT
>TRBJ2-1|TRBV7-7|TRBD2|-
CASSLAWASGDDEQFF
TGTGCTAGCAGCTTAGCGTGGGCTAGCGGGGACGATGAGCAGTTCTTC
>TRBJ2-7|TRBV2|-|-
CASSVPGLGEQYF
TGTGCCAGCAGTGTCCCAGGGTTGGGTGAGCAGTACTTC
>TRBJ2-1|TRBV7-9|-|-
CASRPMGGPYNEQFF
TGTGCCAGCAGACCGATGGGGGGGCCCTACAATGAGCAGTTCTTC
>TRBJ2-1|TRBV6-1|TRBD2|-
CASSGVRGGLPNEQFF
TGTGCCAGCAGTGGGGTGCGGGGGGGCCTCCCCAATGAGCAGTTCTTC
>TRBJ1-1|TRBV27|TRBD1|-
CASCFTGTGTEAFF
TGTGCCAGCTGCTTCACCGGGACAGGGACTGAAGCTTTCTTT
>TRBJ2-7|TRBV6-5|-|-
CASSATNEQYF
TGTGCCAGCAGCGCTACTAACGAGCAGTACTTC
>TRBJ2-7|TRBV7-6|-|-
CASSSAGGQVYEQYF
TGTGCCAGCAGCTCCGCTGGGGGGCAGGTCTACGAGCAGTACTTC
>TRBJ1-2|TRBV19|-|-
CASSIPGDYGYTF
TGTGCCAGTAGTATACCAGGGGACTATGGCTACACCTTC
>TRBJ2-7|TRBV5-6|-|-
CASSTNRGSLIEQYF
TGTGCCAGCAGCACCAACCGGGGGAGTTTAATTGAGCAGTACTTC
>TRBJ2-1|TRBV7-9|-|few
CASSLGNNEQFF
TGTGCCAGTTCTCTAGGGAACAATGAGCAGTTCTTC
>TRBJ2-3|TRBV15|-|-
CATSRAGNPTDTQYF
TGTGCCACCAGCAGAGCGGGGAATCCCACAGATACGCAGTATTTT
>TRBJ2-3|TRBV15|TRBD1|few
CATSGTGGADTQYF
TGTGCCACCAGCGGGACAGGGGGGGCAGATACGCAGTATTTT
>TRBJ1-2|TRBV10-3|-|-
CAISDSDSDYGYTF
TGTGCCATCAGTGACTCGGATTCGGACTATGGCTACACCTTC
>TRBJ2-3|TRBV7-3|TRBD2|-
CASSLVPGLAGTDTQYF
TGTGCCAGCAGCTTAGTCCCGGGACTAGCGGGCACAGATACGCAGTATTTT
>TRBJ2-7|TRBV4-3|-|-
CASSQDRSDASSYEQYF
TGCGCCAGCAGCCAAGATCGCTCCGACGCGAGCTCCTACGAGCAGTACTTC
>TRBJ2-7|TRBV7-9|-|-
CASRQGTYEQYF
TGTGCCAGCAGACAGGGAACTTACGAGCAGTACTTC
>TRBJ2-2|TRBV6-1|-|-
CASSFAGELFF
TGTGCCAGCAGTTTCGCCGGGGAGCTGTTTTTT
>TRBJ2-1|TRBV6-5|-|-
CASSYSKYNEQFF
TGTGCCAGCAGTTACTCTAAATACAATGAGCAGTTCTTC
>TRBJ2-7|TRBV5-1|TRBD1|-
CASSLATGAYEQYF
TGCGCCAGCAGCTTGGCCACAGGGGCCTACGAGCAGTACTTC
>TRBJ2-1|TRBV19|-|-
CASKRGNEQFF
TGTGCCAGTAAGAGGGGGAATGAGCAGTTCTTC
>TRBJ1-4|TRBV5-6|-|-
CASSSGEGNEKLFF
TGTGCCAGCAGCTCAGGGGAGGGTAATGAAAAACTGTTTTTT
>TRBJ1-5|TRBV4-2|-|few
CASSSIQGGNQPQHF
TGTGCCAGCAGCTCGATACAGGGTGGCAATCAGCCCCAGCATTTT
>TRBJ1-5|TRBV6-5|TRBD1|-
CASSVGQGNQPQHF
TGTGCCAGCAGCGTGGGACAGGGAAATCAGCCCCAGCATTTT
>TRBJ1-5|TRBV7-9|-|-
CASSFLGLQPQHF
TGTGCCAGCAGCTTCTTAGGGCTTCAGCCCCAGCATTTT
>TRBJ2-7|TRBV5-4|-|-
CASSFGPSSYEQYF
TGTGCCAGCAGCTTCGGACCGAGCTCCTACGAGCAGTACTTC
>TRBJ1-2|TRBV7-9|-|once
CASTSAGVYGYTF
TGTGCCAGCACCTCCGCGGGGGTATATGGCTACACCTTC
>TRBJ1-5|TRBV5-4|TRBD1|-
CASSAKDRGRRQPQHF
TGTGCCAGCAGCGCCAAAGACAGGGGACGGCGCCAGCCCCAGCATTTT
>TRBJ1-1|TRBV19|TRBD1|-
CASSIGQGYTEAFF
TGTGCCAGTAGTATAGGACAGGGTTACACTGAAGCTTTCTTT
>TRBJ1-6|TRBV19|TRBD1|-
CASSIGTVSHNSPLHF
TGTGCCAGTAGTATCGGGACAGTCTCCCATAATTCACCCCTCCACTTT
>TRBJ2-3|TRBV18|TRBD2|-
CASSLPAGGSTDTQYF
TGTGCCAGCTCACTCCCAGCGGGGGGCAGCACAGATACGCAGTATTTT
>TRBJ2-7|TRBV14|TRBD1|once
CASSLGQGPYEQYF
TGTGCCAGCAGCCTTGGACAGGGACCCTACGAGCAGTACTTC